The 25 T cell receptor beta chains given below trace back to one sample, sequenced in a study of cytomegalovirus exposure and HLA in healthy donors. 60 Vbeta and 13 Jbeta primers were used in PCR. Assay used: immunoSEQ multiplex PCR; TCRdb lists only in-frame clones, some missing. The data hold 120,000 or so clones, with roughly 79% observed a single time. The sequencing sample was made of PBMCs. All receptors derive from a woman aged 35 to 49 in good health and CMV-seronegative.

The chain joins TRBV4-3 to TRBJ2-1; 10 bases fit TRBD2. The CDR3 is made up of 18 amino acids. V lost 0 bases to trimming and J lost 2 bases; unmatched junction nucleotides: 7. In germline, CDR1 is LGHNA, CDR2 YSLEER. In DNA form, the CDR3 reads TGCGCCAGCAGCCAAGAGGTCGAGCGGGAGGGCCCCTACAATGAGCAGTTCTTC. Its translation: CASSQEVEREGPYNEQFF.

This clone appeared once. This rearrangement joins TRBV5-1 to TRBJ2-3; 15 nucleotides align to TRBD2. Germline-derived CDR1 and CDR2 are SGHRS and YFSETQ. V dropped 4 bases and J dropped 3; count of bases not matched to a gene: 6. The CDR3 consists of 17 residues. The CDR3 spells CASSAGLAGGGTDTQYF. The CDR3 DNA is TGCGCCAGCAGCGCGGGACTAGCGGGGGGTGGGACAGATACGCAGTATTTT.

The chain recombines TRBV7-9 with TRBJ1-2; the D is unclear. The germline gives CDR1 SEHNR, CDR2 FQNEAQ (reference sequence). This CDR3 is built from 14 residues. Trimming removed 3 bases at V and 1 base at J, with 9 bases between. CDR3: CASSLEGINYGYTF. The CDR3 coding sequence is TGTGCCAGCAGCTTGGAGGGAATTAACTATGGCTACACCTTC. The variable domain in full, completed from reference TRBV7-9 and TRBJ1-2, reads DTGVSQNPRHKITKRGQNVTFRCDPISEHNRLYWYRQTLGQGPEFLTYFQNEAQLEKSRLLSDRFSAERPKGSFSTLEIQRTEQGDSAMYLCASSLEGINYGYTFGSGTRLTVV.

The CDR3 spells CAYAREWESPLHF. In DNA, the CDR3 is TGTGCCTACGCCCGGGAGTGGGAATCACCCCTCCACTTT. This chain joins TRBV30 and TRBJ1-6; D is ambiguous. From germline, CDR1 is GTSNPN and CDR2 SVGIG (reference sequence). V shed 7 bases and J shed 10 bases, with 17 bases lying between them. This CDR3 contains 13 residues.

J is TRBJ2-7 and V is TRBV13, with D uncertain. The V end was cut by 0 bases, the J end by 2 bases, with 5 bases between. This CDR3 spans 13 amino acids. The germline gives CDR1 PRHDT, CDR2 FYEKMQ (reference sequence). CDR3 region: CASSLGATYEQYF. The CDR3 DNA follows: TGTGCCAGCAGCTTAGGGGCCACCTACGAGCAGTACTTC.

The chain has TRBV28 and TRBJ2-7; TRBD1 aligns across 9 bases. This CDR3 region has 15 residues. Germline V lookup: CDR1 MDHEN, CDR2 SYDVKM. The trim removed 3 bases at V and 0 bases at J, leaving 3 bases unmatched. DNA for the CDR3: TGTGCCAGCAGTTTCGTGACAGGGGGCTCCTACGAGCAGTACTTC. This translates into CASSFVTGGSYEQYF.

V and J are TRBV2 and TRBJ2-1; 10 bases agree with TRBD2. Per the germline V gene, CDR1 is SNHLY and CDR2 is FYNNEI. The CDR3 runs to 13 residues. Germline trimming cut 10 bases from V and 4 bases from J; bases unmatched to any gene: 4. CDR3 residues: CATAGGVYNEQFF. CDR3 DNA sequence: TGTGCCACAGCGGGGGGGGTATACAATGAGCAGTTCTTC.

V usage is TRBV6-1 and J usage is TRBJ2-3; 11 bases map to TRBD2. Germline-derived CDR1 and CDR2 are MNHNS and SASEGT. V was clipped by 4 bases and J by 4 bases; unmatched bases: 4. The CDR3 length is 15 residues. The CDR3 region is CASSGYSGGADTQYF. As DNA, the CDR3 is TGTGCCAGCAGTGGATATAGCGGGGGGGCAGATACGCAGTATTTT.

The rearrangement joins TRBV5-1 to TRBJ2-2; 10 nucleotides agree with TRBD1. V shed 8 bases, J shed 3 bases, and the junction held 7 bases outside the gene matches. CDR3 length: 15 residues. Germline CDR1 and CDR2: SGHRS and YFSETQ. CDR3 bases: TGCGCCAGTCGTCCCGGGACAGGGGACACCGGGGAGCTGTTTTTT. The encoded protein is CASRPGTGDTGELFF.

This chain connects TRBV5-1 to TRBJ2-2, with a possible D match to TRBD1 (5 bases). Trimming took 0 bases from V and 4 from J, leaving 10 bases between them. The CDR3 spans 15 residues. CDR1 and CDR2 (germline): SGHRS, YFSETQ. The CDR3 is CASSLAGLGTGELFF. The CDR3 nucleotides read TGCGCCAGCAGCTTGGCAGGGTTGGGCACCGGGGAGCTGTTTTTT.

V and J are TRBV27 and TRBJ2-2; the D is unclear. This CDR3 region has 13 residues. Germline-derived CDR1 and CDR2 are MNHEY and SMNVEV (reference sequence). V lost 7 bases and J lost 7, with 13 bases in between. The chain's CDR3 is CASTRVRDGELFF. Here the CDR3 DNA reads TGTGCCAGCACGCGAGTCCGAGACGGGGAGCTGTTTTTT.

CDR3 amino acids: CASSPLPGQGAGTEAFF. In DNA form, the CDR3 reads TGTGCCAGCTCACCTTTACCGGGACAGGGGGCAGGCACTGAAGCTTTCTTT. The chain uses TRBV18 and TRBJ1-1, with TRBD1 identical over 12 bases. This CDR3 region has 17 residues. Germline V gives CDR1 KGHSH, CDR2 LQKENI. Trimming took 3 bases from V and 4 from J; bases not matched to a gene: 9.

This clone was found a few times. The genes are TRBV6-1 and TRBJ1-1, with D possibly TRBD1 on 5 matching bases. The germline V gene encodes CDR1 MNHNS and CDR2 SASEGT. This CDR3 contains 13 residues. Trimming took 7 bases from V and 7 from J, leaving 16 bases between them. The CDR3 region is CASKVGGPVEAFF. The CDR3 DNA reads as TGTGCCAGCAAGGTCGGGGGACCGGTTGAAGCTTTCTTT.

The V and J genes are TRBV2 and TRBJ1-4, with TRBD1 as a possible D gene (6 bases). In germline, CDR1 is SNHLY, CDR2 FYNNEI. Trimming shortened V by 8 bases and J by 0 bases, and 10 bases separated the two germline ends. CDR3 length equals 14 residues. CDR3: CASERQATNEKLFF. DNA for the CDR3: TGTGCCAGCGAGCGACAGGCAACTAATGAAAAACTGTTTTTT.

The chain links TRBV6-5 to TRBJ1-5, with a possible D match to TRBD1 (5 bases). The CDR3 covers 13 residues. V was clipped by 5 bases and J by 6 bases, with 11 bases between them. In germline, CDR1 is MNHEY, CDR2 SVGAGI. The CDR3 bases are TGTGCCAGCAGTGTCGGGGGATTTCAGCCCCAGCATTTT. It codes for CASSVGGFQPQHF.

The chain combines TRBV14 with TRBJ2-1; tentatively, D is TRBD2 (6 bases). V shed 1 base and J shed 0 bases, with 22 bases lying between them. Germline assignment: CDR1 SGHDN and CDR2 FVKESK. The CDR3 has 20 amino acids. The CDR3 here is CASSQARDSTLSRSYNEQFF. CDR3 nucleotides: TGTGCCAGCAGCCAAGCCCGGGACTCAACTTTGTCTCGCTCCTACAATGAGCAGTTCTTC.

This chain uses TRBV10-2 with TRBJ2-7; 8 nucleotides line up with TRBD2. CDR1 is WSHSY, CDR2 SAAADI, per germline. With 4 bases clipped from V and 1 base from J, the junction kept 9 bases outside the gene matches. This CDR3 has 16 amino acids. DNA for the CDR3: TGCGCCAGCAGTGGGGGAAGCCGGGAGGGTTCCTACGAGCAGTACTTC. It encodes CASSGGSREGSYEQYF.

The chain couples TRBV29-1 to TRBJ1-2; D unresolved. This CDR3 contains 12 residues. The V end was cut by 3 bases, the J end by 3 bases, with 8 bases between. Germline lookup yields CDR1 SQVTM and CDR2 ANQGSEA. The CDR3 region is CSVDNRDYGYTF. CDR3 coding DNA: TGCAGCGTTGATAACCGGGACTATGGCTACACCTTC.

This clone has a single count. The chain couples TRBV5-6 to TRBJ1-1; 7 nucleotides match TRBD1. The CDR3 loop spans 15 amino acids. Losses at the gene ends were 0 bases for V and 1 base for J; bases not matched to a gene: 3. Per germline, CDR1 SGHDT and CDR2 YYEEEE. CDR3 residues: CASSLDRGKNTEAFF. CDR3 sequence (DNA): TGTGCCAGCAGCTTGGACAGGGGCAAGAACACTGAAGCTTTCTTT.

This chain links TRBV4-1 with TRBJ1-4; 10 positions agree with TRBD1. CDR3 length: 16 amino acids. J was trimmed by 8 bases and V by 4 bases; bases with no gene match: 10. Germline CDR1 MGHRA, CDR2 YSYEKL. The CDR3 nucleotides read TGCGCCAGCAGCCCTCTCAGAGGGACAGGGGACGAAAAACTGTTTTTT. As protein: CASSPLRGTGDEKLFF.

This chain uses TRBV5-4 with TRBJ1-6, with 8 bases that match TRBD1. The CDR3 sequence is 18 residues long. V lost 4 bases to trimming and J lost 9 bases; unmatched junction nucleotides: 18. Germline V gene lookup returns CDR1 SGHNT and CDR2 YYREEE (reference sequence). The CDR3 sequence: CASSPRVPGGQGSSPLHF. The CDR3 region has the DNA TGTGCCAGCAGCCCTAGGGTCCCAGGGGGCCAGGGAAGTTCACCCCTCCACTTT.

This chain connects TRBV5-1 to TRBJ2-2, with 9 positions matching TRBD2. This CDR3 is built from 18 residues. With 2 bases clipped from V and 5 bases from J, the junction kept 13 bases outside the gene matches. Per the germline V gene, CDR1 is SGHRS and CDR2 is YFSETQ. The CDR3 DNA reads as TGCGCCAGCAGCTTTAGGGGGCAAGCGGGAGGCCCAACCGGGGAGCTGTTTTTT. Translated: CASSFRGQAGGPTGELFF.

The chain uses TRBV5-1 and TRBJ1-4, with a weak D call TRBD1 (5 bases). There are 14 residues in the CDR3. Trimming cost V 5 bases and J 8 bases, with 16 bases left between them. Germline V CDR1 and CDR2: SGHRS, YFSETQ. DNA for the CDR3: TGCGCCAGCAGTACGATGGGGGGTGGCGAAAAACTGTTTTTT. Its protein product is CASSTMGGGEKLFF.

The chain has TRBV5-1 and TRBJ1-1; 10 nucleotides agree with TRBD1. Germline CDR1 reads SGHRS; CDR2 reads YFSETQ. The junction had 6 bases not matched to a gene; V was cut back by 4 bases and J by 0 bases. CDR3 length: 16 amino acids. This CDR3 is CASSPDRGRVNTEAFF. CDR3 coding DNA: TGCGCCAGCAGCCCAGACAGGGGGCGCGTGAACACTGAAGCTTTCTTT.

This clone appeared once. The sample carries other DNA sequences with the same CDR3. The chain uses TRBV19 and TRBJ1-5; 10 bases agree with TRBD1. Looked up from germline, CDR1 is LNHDA and CDR2 is SQIVND (reference sequence). J was trimmed by 5 bases and V by 9 bases; bases with no gene match: 4. CDR3 length equals 13 residues. This chain's CDR3 is CASRDRGHQPQHF. CDR3 coding DNA: TGTGCCAGCCGGGACAGGGGACATCAGCCCCAGCATTTT.